One sample yielded the 27 T cell receptor beta chains listed below, sequenced in a study of Ad26.COV2.S vaccination and SARS-CoV-2 variants. Sample treatment: around 19 received Ad26.COV2.S at low or high dose, single or two shots; about 5 received placebo; per-sample allocation not given. Samples analyzed were those drawn on day 63 after the first vaccine or placebo injection. Sequencing was performed with immunoSEQ multiplex PCR; in TCRdb, only in-frame clones are kept and a portion is missing. The top ten clones hold over 10% of a sample with about 480,000 clones, roughly 85% of them seen once. The sequenced sample was peripheral blood, obtained in a trial of Ad26.COV2.S vaccine versus placebo. The receptors originated from a person between 18 and 65 years old who received the Ad26.COV2.S COVID-19 vaccine or a placebo.

Only one count was recorded for this clone. This chain links TRBV7-2 with TRBJ2-7; D is undetermined. Trimming stripped 3 bases from V and 5 bases from J, with 14 bases between. CDR1 is SGHTA, CDR2 FQGNSA, per germline. The length of the CDR3 is 14 residues. CDR3 sequence reads: CASSLVVALNEQYF. The CDR3 DNA follows: TGTGCCAGCAGCTTGGTGGTCGCCTTAAACGAGCAGTACTTC.

This clone has a single count. This sequence joins TRBV19 and TRBJ1-1; D may be TRBD1 (6 bases). Trimming shortened V by 4 bases and J by 4 bases, and 16 bases separated the two germline ends. The CDR3 is made up of 15 amino acids. Germline assignment: CDR1 LNHDA and CDR2 SQIVND (reference sequence). In DNA, the CDR3 is TGTGCCAGTAGTACCCCCTCGGGGGCCCCCACTGAAGCTTTCTTT. Amino acids: CASSTPSGAPTEAFF.

Here the CDR3 DNA reads TGTGCCAGCAGGATGGGGGGCGACTATGGCTACACCTTC. Its translation: CASRMGGDYGYTF. This chain links TRBV5-6 with TRBJ1-2, with D possibly matching TRBD1 (6 bases). V was cut by 5 bases and J by 3 bases, with 11 bases left in between. The CDR3 covers 13 residues. Germline CDR1 is SGHDT and CDR2 is YYEEEE. Full variable domain (rest looked up from reference TRBV5-6 and TRBJ1-2): DAGVTQSPTHLIKTRGQQVTLRCSPKSGHDTVSWYQQALGQGPQFIFQYYEEEERQRGNFPDRFSGHQFPNYSSELNVNALLLGDSALYLCASRMGGDYGYTFGSGTRLTVV.

The DNA for the CDR3 is TGCGCCAGCAGCCCCACCGGGACCAACACTGAAGCTTTCTTT. It is translated as CASSPTGTNTEAFF. This sequence joins TRBV5-1 and TRBJ1-1, with D tentatively TRBD1 (5 bases). With 4 bases removed from V and 2 bases from J, the gap between germline ends came to 12 bases. The germline gives CDR1 SGHRS, CDR2 YFSETQ. The CDR3 spans 14 residues.

The J gene is TRBJ1-5, the V gene TRBV28; D unclear. The germline V and J ends were trimmed by 4 bases and 3 bases, with 4 bases remaining between them. Germline assignment: CDR1 MDHEN and CDR2 SYDVKM. The CDR3 loop spans 12 amino acids. CDR3 protein: CASSSNNQPQHF. The DNA of the CDR3 is TGTGCCAGCAGTTCGAACAATCAGCCCCAGCATTTT.

The V gene is TRBV11-2, the J gene TRBJ1-2; TRBD1 agrees at 9 bases. Trimming at V came to 3 bases and at J to 4 bases, leaving 18 bases not matched to a gene. The CDR3 totals 19 residues. CDR1 and CDR2 (germline): SGHAT, FQNNGV. The CDR3 is CASSFGSTGTGLGGYGYTF. Here the CDR3 DNA reads TGTGCCAGCAGCTTTGGGTCAACCGGGACAGGGCTTGGCGGCTATGGCTACACCTTC.

This clone was seen a handful of times. The chain recombines TRBV24-1 with TRBJ1-2; D uncertain. The V and J ends lost 3 bases and 8 bases respectively, with 6 bases between them. Germline V gives CDR1 KGHDR, CDR2 SFDVKD. The CDR3 has 11 amino acids. The CDR3 bases are TGTGCCACCAGTGATGGTCTCGGCTACACCTTC. Protein: CATSDGLGYTF.

The chain recombines TRBV12-3 or TRBV12-4 with TRBJ2-1, with a weak D call TRBD2 (6 bases). Trimming removed 5 bases at V and 9 bases at J, with 11 bases between. The CDR3 spans 12 residues. The CDR3 nucleotides are TGTGCCAGCAGTCGGGCGGGACGTGAGCAGTTCTTC. It specifies CASSRAGREQFF.

The chain joins TRBV20-1 to TRBJ2-7; 12 positions agree with TRBD2. Germline loops: CDR1 DFQATT, CDR2 SNEGSKA (reference sequence). V lost 3 bases and J lost 1; bases outside the gene matches: 10. This CDR3 spans 17 amino acids. CDR3 bases: TGCAGTGCTAGTTCCCTAGCGGGAGGGCCTAGGTCCTACGAGCAGTACTTC. It specifies CSASSLAGGPRSYEQYF.

The rearrangement joins TRBV7-2 to TRBJ2-5, with TRBD2 identical over 12 bases. The V and J ends lost 1 base and 5 bases, in that order; junction bases with no gene match: 11. The CDR3 is 18 amino acids. CDR1 is SGHTA and CDR2 is FQGNSA in the germline V gene. The CDR3 spells CASSLGVGLAGGPETQYF. The CDR3 DNA sequence: TGTGCCAGCAGCTTAGGGGTTGGTCTAGCGGGAGGGCCGGAGACCCAGTACTTC.

The chain couples TRBV3-1 (or the pseudogene TRBV3-2) to TRBJ2-2; TRBD2 matches 15 bases. V trimming: 4 bases; J trimming: 5 bases; junction bases outside the gene matches: 8. Germline values: CDR1 LGHDT, CDR2 YNNKEL (reference sequence). This CDR3 is built from 18 residues. The CDR3, as DNA: TGTGCCAGCAGCCCCTGGACTAGCGGGAGGGCCGGGACCGGGGAGCTGTTTTTT. Amino acids: CASSPWTSGRAGTGELFF.

The rearrangement uses TRBV27 and TRBJ1-5, with 7 bases matching TRBD1. The germline V gene encodes CDR1 MNHEY and CDR2 SMNVEV (reference sequence). V lost 2 bases, J lost 7 bases, and 2 bases stayed unmatched. The CDR3 covers 13 residues. CDR3 sequence (DNA): TGTGCCAGCAGTTTACTACAGGGGCAGCCCCAGCATTTT. It translates to CASSLLQGQPQHF.

This sequence joins TRBV28 and TRBJ2-7, with D perhaps TRBD2 (5 bases). Deletions cut 2 bases from V and 10 bases from J, with 12 bases between. This CDR3 has 12 residues. The germline V gene has CDR1 MDHEN and CDR2 SYDVKM. The CDR3 here is CASSLTGVEQYF. The CDR3 DNA reads as TGTGCCAGCAGTTTAACCGGGGTCGAACAGTACTTC.

The V and J genes are TRBV30 and TRBJ2-3; D is ambiguous. Germline V gene lookup returns CDR1 GTSNPN and CDR2 SVGIG (reference sequence). V lost 6 bases and J lost 3, with 7 bases in between. The CDR3 has 11 residues. This CDR3 is CACGQTDTQYF. As DNA, the CDR3 is TGTGCCTGTGGGCAGACAGATACGCAGTATTTT.

This clone was observed a few times. In DNA, the CDR3 is TGTGCCAGCAGTGAAAATATGGCAGAAAAACTGTTTTTT. This sequence encodes CASSENMAEKLFF. The chain carries TRBV25-1 and TRBJ1-4; no reliable D call. CDR3 length equals 13 residues. Germline V gene sequence: CDR1 MGHDK, CDR2 SYGVNS. The germline V and J ends were trimmed by 2 bases and 8 bases, with 9 bases remaining between them.

The gene calls are TRBV7-4 and TRBJ2-3; 7 bases are a match to TRBD1. The CDR3 has 13 amino acids. In germline, CDR1 is SGHVT, CDR2 SQSDAQ. The V gene end was trimmed by 3 bases and the J gene end by 5 bases; junction bases not matched to a gene: 2. CDR3 residues: CASSFGTVDTQYF. For the CDR3, the DNA is TGTGCCAGCAGCTTTGGGACAGTAGATACGCAGTATTTT.

V and J are TRBV24-1 and TRBJ2-1, with 12 bases aligning to TRBD2. This CDR3 is 15 amino acids long. The J segment lost 7 bases and the V segment lost 7 bases, leaving 7 bases of the junction unmatched. Germline V gene lookup returns CDR1 KGHDR and CDR2 SFDVKD. CDR3 protein: CATRGETSGSNEQFF. In DNA, the CDR3 is TGTGCCACCAGGGGTGAGACTAGCGGGAGTAATGAGCAGTTCTTC.

The rearrangement joins TRBV19 to TRBJ2-5, with 8 bases identical to TRBD1. V was clipped by 10 bases and J by 2 bases; unmatched bases: 6. Germline values: CDR1 LNHDA, CDR2 SQIVND (reference sequence). This CDR3 has 13 residues. CDR3 nucleotide sequence: TGTGCCACTAAGGGACAGGCACAAGAGACCCAGTACTTC. Encoded protein: CATKGQAQETQYF.

This rearrangement joins TRBV5-1 to TRBJ2-5; possibly TRBD1 for D (5 bases). The V end was cut by 4 bases, the J end by 1 base, with 8 bases between. This CDR3 has 13 residues. Germline loops: CDR1 SGHRS, CDR2 YFSETQ. CDR3 nucleotides: TGCGCCAGCAGCCCGGACACCCAAGAGACCCAGTACTTC. Amino acid sequence: CASSPDTQETQYF.

The gene calls are TRBV7-8 and TRBJ2-1; 7 nucleotides match TRBD2. Trimming cost V 1 base and J 6 bases; bases outside gene matches: 6. CDR3 size: 15 residues. The germline V gene has CDR1 SGHVS and CDR2 FQNEAQ. DNA of the CDR3: TGTGCCAGCAGCTTAGTGGGGGGGATCTTCAATGAGCAGTTCTTC. Its protein product is CASSLVGGIFNEQFF.

V is TRBV7-2 and J is TRBJ1-2; D uncertain. CDR3 length: 17 amino acids. V was cut by 4 bases and J by 0 bases, with 18 bases left in between. CDR1 and CDR2 (germline): SGHTA, FQGNSA. The CDR3 DNA reads TGTGCCAGCAGCTCGTACGCATCGGGGAGGACTAACTATGGCTACACCTTC. It codes for CASSSYASGRTNYGYTF. The complete variable domain, with remaining parts taken from reference TRBV7-2 and TRBJ1-2, reads GAGVSQSPSNKVTEKGKDVELRCDPISGHTALYWYRQSLGQGLEFLIYFQGNSAPDKSGLPSDRFSAERTGGSVSTLTIQRTQQEDSAVYLCASSSYASGRTNYGYTFGSGTRLTVV.

The chain has TRBV6-2 or TRBV6-3 and TRBJ2-7; D gene ambiguous. The CDR3 is made up of 13 amino acids. Germline assignment: CDR1 MNHEY and CDR2 SVGEGT. V dropped 4 bases and J dropped 0 bases, with 7 bases sitting between them. DNA for the CDR3: TGTGCCAGCAGTTCCGACCGCTCCTACGAGCAGTACTTC. Translation gives CASSSDRSYEQYF.

V usage is TRBV18 and J usage is TRBJ2-7; D gene unclear. V was trimmed by 5 bases and J by 2 bases, leaving 10 bases between them. The CDR3 is 13 amino acids. Germline lookup yields CDR1 KGHSH and CDR2 LQKENI. The DNA for the CDR3 is TGTGCCAGCTCATTCGATGACGCCTACGAGCAGTACTTC. Residues: CASSFDDAYEQYF.

J is TRBJ2-5 and V is TRBV30; TRBD2 might be the D (6 bases). The germline V and J ends were trimmed by 1 base and 1 base, with 13 bases remaining between them. This CDR3 is built from 15 residues. Germline CDR1 is GTSNPN and CDR2 is SVGIG (reference sequence). CDR3 bases: TGTGCCTGGAGTGCCCCGCGGGGCTTCCAAGAGACCCAGTACTTC. Translation: CAWSAPRGFQETQYF.

This chain uses TRBV27 with TRBJ2-3; TRBD2 is a possible D gene (7 bases). Trimming removed 4 bases at V and 4 bases at J, with 9 bases between. Germline-derived CDR1 and CDR2 are MNHEY and SMNVEV (reference sequence). The CDR3 is 13 residues long. The CDR3 nucleotides read TGTGCCAGCAGTTCGGGGGGCCCAGATACGCAGTATTTT. Translated: CASSSGGPDTQYF.

The chain recombines TRBV4-1 with TRBJ2-5; 8 bases align to TRBD2. Germline assignment: CDR1 MGHRA and CDR2 YSYEKL. After removal of 0 bases from V and 2 bases from J, the junction contained 14 bases not matched to a gene. The CDR3 spans 19 residues. The CDR3 spells CASSQEYRGVGTSQETQYF. DNA for the CDR3: TGCGCCAGCAGCCAAGAATATCGGGGGGTGGGGACTAGTCAAGAGACCCAGTACTTC.

The chain links TRBV18 to TRBJ1-1; TRBD1 is a possible D gene (6 bases). The CDR3 length is 14 residues. V lost 3 bases and J lost 1, with 9 bases in between. From germline, CDR1 is KGHSH and CDR2 LQKENI. CDR3 residues: CASSPSQGNTEAFF. CDR3 coding DNA: TGTGCCAGCTCACCCTCACAGGGGAACACTGAAGCTTTCTTT.